This T cell receptor beta chain was retrieved from a study of human T cells and chemical hapten exposure. Study-wide findings and caveats: Because all patients had alopecia, their immune responses might differ from healthy ones. TCRs whose frequency exceeded 1 in 1000 remained the same following DPC sensitization.

For this clonotype: Its antigen is unidentified.

Germline CDR1 DFQATT, CDR2 SNEGSKA (reference sequence). V trimming: 3 bases; J trimming: 3 bases; junction bases outside the gene matches: 10. CDR3 length: 15 amino acids. Time point of the sample: pre-sensitization, week 0. This sample's treatment: therapeutic diphenylcyclopropenone sensitization with weekly scalp DPC. The library put unique molecular identifiers onto individual cDNA molecules. Methods used by the authors: Ranging from roughly 20,000 to 750,000, TCR counts per sample had a median value of around 94,000. TCRdb re-called the RACE reads through MiXCR, storing one row per CDR3 protein. The authors' filters were not applied to this entry. In the table there are tens of thousands of distinct CDR3 sequences, about an eighth of which are singletons.

The chain is built from TRBV20-1 and TRBJ1-1; 7 positions match TRBD1. Material: whole blood, obtained in connection with sensitization to the hapten diphenylcyclopropenone (DPC). The source of this sequence is a woman aged 25 to 45 with alopecia areata. Some clones in this sample may be carry-over from other donors' samples. The CDR3 nucleotides read TGCAGTGCTAGGCTGACAGGGTGGGCGGACACTGAAGCTTTCTTT. It yields the protein CSARLTGWADTEAFF.